One and the same sample provided the 27 T cell receptor beta chains below, sequenced in a study of Graves' ophthalmopathy and Graves' hyperthyroidism. As the template, RNA transcripts were used to amplify TCR beta CDR3 regions. The first round was an RT-PCR with HTBI primers, and the second round was a multiplex PCR. From the multiplex PCR reads, TCRdb called clonotypes with MiXCR, one entry per CDR3 protein. The sample lists tens of thousands of distinct CDR3 sequences, around 45% seen once, with 23% in the top ten. The sample consisted of peripheral blood. The receptors here all came from an adult man with Graves' ophthalmopathy.

This clonotype was counted a few times. This CDR3 is CASSLTYRGEGQGGYTF. CDR3 nucleotides: TGTGCCAGCAGCTTAACCTATCGGGGGGAAGGGCAAGGCGGCTACACCTTC. J is TRBJ1-2 and V is TRBV7-2; a possible D gene is TRBD1 (5 bases). V gave up 2 bases and J gave up 8 bases, with 24 bases separating them. The CDR3 totals 17 residues. Germline values: CDR1 SGHTA, CDR2 FQGNSA.

This clonotype has a count of ten or more. This chain uses TRBV5-8 with TRBJ1-6; no firm D call. This CDR3 contains 14 residues. Germline V CDR1 and CDR2: SGHTS, YDEGEE. The V gene lost 2 bases and the J gene lost 9 bases, with 12 bases spanning the gap. The CDR3 here is CASSFPGEGSPLHF. CDR3 nucleotides: TGTGCCAGCAGCTTCCCAGGTGAAGGTTCACCCCTCCACTTT.

Only one count was recorded for this clonotype. Because the CDR3 is missing its conserved closing phenylalanine or tryptophan, this is likely a read error. V and J are TRBV5-1 and TRBJ2-6; TRBD1 is a possible D gene (5 bases). The germline CDR1 and CDR2 sequences are SGHRS and YFSETQ. This CDR3 region has 14 residues. For the CDR3, the DNA is TGCGCCAGCAGCTTGACAGGTGGGGCTAACGTCCTGACTTGC. Translated, it gives CASSLTGGANVLTC.

The DNA of the CDR3 is TGCAGCGGGGCAAGGGATACGCAGTATTTT. Amino acids: CSGARDTQYF. The chain uses TRBV29-1 and TRBJ2-3, with D uncertain. The CDR3 loop spans 10 amino acids. Between the trimmed V and J ends, which lost 7 bases and 6 bases, there was a span of 8 bases. Germline V gives CDR1 SQVTM, CDR2 ANQGSEA.

The gene calls are TRBV20-1 and TRBJ2-1; 7 bases are shared with TRBD1. The germline gives CDR1 DFQATT, CDR2 SNEGSKA (reference sequence). This CDR3 is built from 11 residues. After removal of 8 bases from V and 15 bases from J, the junction contained 13 bases not matched to a gene. The CDR3 here is CSPATGANLFF. Written as DNA, the CDR3 is TGCAGTCCCGCCACAGGGGCCAATCTGTTCTTC.

This clonotype has at least ten counts. The chain uses TRBV20-1 and TRBJ1-5, with unresolved D. The germline V gene encodes CDR1 DFQATT and CDR2 SNEGSKA (reference sequence). The CDR3 length is 15 residues. V was cut by 2 bases and J by 0 bases, with 11 bases left in between. The CDR3 DNA follows: TGCAGTGCTAGATCGTGGGGAAGTAGCAATCAGCCCCAGCATTTT. Its protein is CSARSWGSSNQPQHF.

V is TRBV10-3 and J is TRBJ1-2; TRBD1 might be the D (6 bases). Germline V gene sequence: CDR1 ENHRY, CDR2 SYGVKD. This CDR3 contains 14 residues. Trimming removed 2 bases from V and 2 bases from J, with 9 bases in between. The CDR3 is CAISELQGNYGYTF. For the CDR3, the DNA is TGTGCCATCAGTGAGCTCCAGGGGAACTATGGCTACACCTTC.

Turning to this clonotype: Mismatch with germline at one junction end may stem from a read error. V gene TRBV2 combines with J gene TRBJ1-1, with 8 nucleotides matching TRBD1. Per the germline V gene, CDR1 is SNHLY and CDR2 is FYNNEI. The CDR3 spans 16 residues. The CDR3 loop is CASSLDRVGANTEAFF. CDR3 DNA sequence: TGTGCCAGCAGTCTGGACAGGGTTGGGGCCAACACTGAAGCCTTCTTT.

The chain has TRBV19 and TRBJ2-7; no clear D. Trimming shortened V by 5 bases and J by 2 bases, and 13 bases separated the two germline ends. CDR3 size: 14 residues. Germline-derived CDR1 and CDR2 are LNHDA and SQIVND (reference sequence). The chain's CDR3 is CASSSSDTAYEQYF. The CDR3 coding sequence is TGTGCCAGTAGTTCTTCCGACACCGCCTACGAGCAGTACTTC.

The chain employs TRBV20-1 and TRBJ2-3; D call uncertain. CDR1 and CDR2 from the germline V gene are DFQATT and SNEGSKA (reference sequence). Trimming cost V 0 bases and J 9 bases, with 7 bases left between them. The CDR3 sequence is 11 residues long. The CDR3 spells CSARDHETQYF. DNA for the CDR3: TGCAGTGCTAGAGATCATGAGACGCAGTATTTT.

This sequence joins TRBV19 and TRBJ1-2; unclear D gene. The germline V and J ends were trimmed by 3 bases and 4 bases, with 9 bases remaining between them. The germline V gene has CDR1 LNHDA and CDR2 SQIVND (reference sequence). This CDR3 is built from 13 residues. The CDR3 nucleotides read TGTGCCAGTAGTATGGAAGAGGTCTATGGCTACACCTTC. Translating gives CASSMEEVYGYTF.

At least ten counts were recorded for this clonotype. The J gene is TRBJ2-5, the V gene TRBV6-5; 9 positions agree with TRBD1. V lost 10 bases and J lost 6; bases outside the gene matches: 6. Germline V lookup: CDR1 MNHEY, CDR2 SVGAGI. The CDR3 is 12 residues long. The CDR3 DNA sequence: TGTGCCACGGGACAGGGATCGCAGACCCAGTACTTC. Its protein product is CATGQGSQTQYF.

About this clonotype: This may stem from a read error, because a much larger clone lies one nucleotide away. The missing conserved phenylalanine or tryptophan at the end of this CDR3 makes a read error likely. The rearrangement links TRBV11-2 to TRBJ2-5, with TRBD1 matching 9 bases. This CDR3 contains 17 residues. The germline gives CDR1 SGHAT, CDR2 FQNNGV. The V and J ends lost 0 bases and 5 bases, in that order; junction bases with no gene match: 10. The CDR3 DNA follows: TGTGCCAGCAGCTTAGACCTAACGGGACAGGGTAGGGAGACCCAGTACCTC. It encodes CASSLDLTGQGRETQYL.

The rearrangement links TRBV19 to TRBJ2-5, with a possible D match to TRBD1 (6 bases). The CDR3 consists of 15 residues. The V gene's germline CDR1 is LNHDA and CDR2 SQIVND (reference sequence). V lost 1 base and J lost 1, with 10 bases in between. The CDR3 DNA follows: TGTGCCAGTAGTATAGTAGGGACAAGCCAAGAGACCCAGTACTTC. Its protein product is CASSIVGTSQETQYF.

This clonotype turned up a few times. This chain's CDR3 is CSAVDYWTGESPLHF. The CDR3 DNA sequence: TGCAGTGCCGTCGACTACTGGACAGGGGAGTCACCCCTCCACTTT. The chain links TRBV20-1 to TRBJ1-6; 9 nucleotides line up with TRBD1. Germline assignment: CDR1 DFQATT and CDR2 SNEGSKA (reference sequence). CDR3 length: 15 residues. V dropped 6 bases and J dropped 10; count of bases not matched to a gene: 13.

There are a few counts of this clonotype. The gene calls are TRBV2 and TRBJ1-1, with 10 bases fitting TRBD1. CDR3 length equals 17 residues. V was pared by 4 bases and J by 3 bases, with 11 bases of the junction left unmatched. Germline V gene data show CDR1 as SNHLY and CDR2 as FYNNEI. CDR3 protein: CASSGAGTGEGDTEAFF. DNA for the CDR3: TGTGCCAGCAGTGGGGCCGGGACAGGGGAAGGGGACACTGAAGCTTTCTTT. Drawing the rest from reference TRBV2 and TRBJ1-1, the complete variable domain is EPEVTQTPSHQVTQMGQEVILRCVPISNHLYFYWYRQILGQKVEFLVSFYNNEISEKSEIFDDQFSVERPDGSNFTLKIRSTKLEDSAMYFCASSGAGTGEGDTEAFFGQGTRLTVV.

The chain carries TRBV29-1 and TRBJ2-1, with 12 bases lining up with TRBD2. The germline V gene has CDR1 SQVTM and CDR2 ANQGSEA. Trimming took 3 bases from V and 9 from J; bases not matched to a gene: 9. This CDR3 contains 15 residues. CDR3 region: CSVDDPSGRAGEQFF. Here the CDR3 DNA reads TGCAGCGTTGATGATCCTAGCGGGAGGGCCGGTGAGCAGTTCTTC.

This clonotype was seen many times. The chain couples TRBV6-1 to TRBJ2-1, with D unclear. This CDR3 contains 14 residues. In germline, CDR1 is MNHNS, CDR2 SASEGT. V was pared by 3 bases and J by 7 bases, with 13 bases between. CDR3 in amino acids: CASSDRQVRNEQFF. The CDR3 DNA sequence: TGTGCCAGCAGTGACAGGCAGGTCCGAAATGAGCAGTTCTTC.

With respect to this clonotype: At one end, the junction sequence differs from germline, possibly due to a read error. The rearrangement joins TRBV11-1 to TRBJ2-3; 8 bases align to TRBD2. This CDR3 spans 14 amino acids. CDR1 is SGHAT and CDR2 is FQDESV in the germline V gene (reference sequence). The CDR3 DNA reads as TGTGCCAGCGGCTTATCAGCGGGGGTGGATACGCAGTATTTT. This codes for CASGLSAGVDTQYF.

The gene calls are TRBV20-1 and TRBJ2-1, with TRBD2 identical over 7 bases. CDR3 length: 13 residues. V was pared by 6 bases and J by 7 bases, with 9 bases of the junction left unmatched. Germline CDR1 and CDR2: DFQATT and SNEGSKA (reference sequence). CDR3 bases: TGCAGTGCCAGACGGGACGGGGGGAATGAGCAGTTCTTC. Translating gives CSARRDGGNEQFF.

This chain links TRBV9 with TRBJ2-2, with D hard to call. Trimming took off 1 base at V and 8 bases at J, with 12 bases between the two ends. Germline values: CDR1 SGDLS, CDR2 YYNGEE. This CDR3 region has 14 residues. For the CDR3, the DNA is TGTGCCAGCAGCGTACTAGAGCTCAGAGGGGAGCTGTTTTTT. Amino acid sequence: CASSVLELRGELFF. Supplemented by reference TRBV9 and TRBJ2-2, the full variable domain reads DSGVTQTPKHLITATGQRVTLRCSPRSGDLSVYWYQQSLDQGLQFLIQYYNGEERAKGNILERFSAQQFPDLHSELNLSSLELGDSALYFCASSVLELRGELFFGEGSRLTVL.

The sample holds many counts of this clonotype. A much larger clone sits a single nucleotide away, making a read error possible. The rearrangement joins TRBV11-2 to TRBJ2-7, with D hard to call. The germline V and J ends were trimmed by 5 bases and 2 bases, with 16 bases remaining between them. Looked up from germline, CDR1 is SGHAT and CDR2 is FQNNGV. This CDR3 spans 15 amino acids. CDR3 in DNA: TGTGCCAGCAGCCCAATATGGAAGGGCGCCTACGAGCAGTACTTC. Amino acids: CASSPIWKGAYEQYF.

This chain uses TRBV19 with TRBJ2-7; 7 bases agree with TRBD1. Germline values: CDR1 LNHDA, CDR2 SQIVND (reference sequence). The junction had 11 bases not matched to a gene; V was cut back by 8 bases and J by 4 bases. The CDR3 sequence is 14 residues long. The CDR3 sequence: CASRRGAGGYEQYF. The CDR3, as DNA: TGTGCCAGTCGGCGAGGGGCAGGGGGTTACGAGCAGTACTTC.

The chain uses TRBV10-3 and TRBJ2-1, with D possibly being TRBD1 or TRBD2 (6 bases each). The CDR3 is made up of 13 amino acids. The germline gives CDR1 ENHRY, CDR2 SYGVKD. Trimming left V 10 bases short and J 15 bases short, with 25 bases between. The CDR3: CASRRATGANLFF. The DNA for the CDR3 is TGTGCCAGCAGGAGAGCTACGGGGGCCAATCTGTTCTTC.

About this clonotype itself: A much larger clone lies a single base off, so this may be a read error. CDR3 protein: CASSQDPRLESYNEQFF. The CDR3 DNA reads as TGTGCCAGCAGCCAAGACCCTCGTTTAGAGTCCTACAATGAGCAGTTCTTC. The chain recombines TRBV4-2 with TRBJ2-1; no definite D call. This CDR3 is built from 17 residues. Germline V gives CDR1 LGHNA, CDR2 YNFKEQ. V was shortened by 0 bases and J by 1 base, with 13 bases between the two germline ends.

In its sample, this clonotype was seen many times. The CDR3 nucleotides read TGTGCCAGTAGTCCCGGGACTAGCCGGGGGAATGAGCAGTTCTTC. Translated, it gives CASSPGTSRGNEQFF. This chain connects TRBV19 to TRBJ2-1; 9 bases align to TRBD2. The CDR3 has 15 residues. V was pared by 5 bases and J by 7 bases, with 9 bases of the junction left unmatched. CDR1 is LNHDA, CDR2 SQIVND, per germline (reference sequence).

A few counts support this clonotype. This may arise from a read error, as a much more abundant clone is one base away. As the CDR3 is not closed by the conserved phenylalanine or tryptophan, this likely results from a read error. The rearrangement links TRBV11-3 to TRBJ2-1, with D perhaps given as TRBD1 or TRBD2 (5 bases each). This CDR3 is 15 amino acids long. Trimming stripped 4 bases from V and 4 bases from J, with 14 bases between. Germline V gene lookup returns CDR1 SGHNT and CDR2 YENEEA. CDR3 protein: CASSSRRGPYNEQFL. The CDR3 DNA sequence: TGTGCCAGCAGCTCCCGACGGGGACCTTACAATGAGCAGTTCCTC.